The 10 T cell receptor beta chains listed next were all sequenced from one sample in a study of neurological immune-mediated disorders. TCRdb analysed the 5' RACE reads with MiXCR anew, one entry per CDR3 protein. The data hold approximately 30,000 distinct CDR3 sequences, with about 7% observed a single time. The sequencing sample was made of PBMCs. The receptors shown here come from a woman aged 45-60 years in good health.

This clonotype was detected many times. CDR3 DNA: TGTGCCAGCAGGAGGGACAGGGGGGGCAATCAGCCCCAGCATTTT. Protein product: CASRRDRGGNQPQHF. The chain links TRBV2 to TRBJ1-5, with 11 bases identical to TRBD1. The CDR3 covers 15 residues. Germline V CDR1 and CDR2: SNHLY, FYNNEI. The junction had 3 bases not matched to a gene; V was cut back by 6 bases and J by 2 bases.

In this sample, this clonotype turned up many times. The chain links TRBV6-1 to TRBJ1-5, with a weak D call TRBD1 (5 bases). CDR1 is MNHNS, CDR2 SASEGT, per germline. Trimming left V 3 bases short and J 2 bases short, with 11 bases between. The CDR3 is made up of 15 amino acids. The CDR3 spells CASSDRREGNQPQHF. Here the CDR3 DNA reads TGTGCCAGCAGTGATCGCAGGGAGGGCAATCAGCCCCAGCATTTT.

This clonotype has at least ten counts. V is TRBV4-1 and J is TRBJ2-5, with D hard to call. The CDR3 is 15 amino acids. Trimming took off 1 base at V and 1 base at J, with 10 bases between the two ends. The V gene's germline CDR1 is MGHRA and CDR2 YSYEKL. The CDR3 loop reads CASSQVDGRQETQYF. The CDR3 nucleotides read TGCGCCAGCAGCCAAGTTGACGGCCGCCAAGAGACCCAGTACTTC.

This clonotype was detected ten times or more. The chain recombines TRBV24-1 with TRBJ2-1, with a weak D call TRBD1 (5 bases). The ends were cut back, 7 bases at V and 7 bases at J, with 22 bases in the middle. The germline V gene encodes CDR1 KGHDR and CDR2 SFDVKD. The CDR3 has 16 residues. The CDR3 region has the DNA TGTGCCACCAGCGACCAAAAGCCGGGCAGGGCTAATGAGCAGTTCTTC. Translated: CATSDQKPGRANEQFF.

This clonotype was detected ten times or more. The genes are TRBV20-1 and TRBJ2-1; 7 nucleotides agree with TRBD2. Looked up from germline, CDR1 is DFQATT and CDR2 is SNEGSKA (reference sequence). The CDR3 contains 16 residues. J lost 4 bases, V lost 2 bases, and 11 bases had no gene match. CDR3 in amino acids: CSARREAGLGYNEQFF. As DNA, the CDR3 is TGCAGTGCTAGACGGGAGGCAGGGCTGGGGTACAATGAGCAGTTCTTC.

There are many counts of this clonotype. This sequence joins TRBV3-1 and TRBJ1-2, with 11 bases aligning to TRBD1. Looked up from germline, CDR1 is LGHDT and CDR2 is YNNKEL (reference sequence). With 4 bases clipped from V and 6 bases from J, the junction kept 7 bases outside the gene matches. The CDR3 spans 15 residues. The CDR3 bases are TGTGCCAGCAGCCGAGGACAGGGGGCCAGGGATGGCTACACCTTC. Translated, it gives CASSRGQGARDGYTF.

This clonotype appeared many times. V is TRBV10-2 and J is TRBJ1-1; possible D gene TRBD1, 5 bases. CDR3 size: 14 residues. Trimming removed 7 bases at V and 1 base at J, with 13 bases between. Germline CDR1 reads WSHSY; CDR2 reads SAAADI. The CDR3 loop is CASNAGMKNTEAFF. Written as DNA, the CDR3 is TGCGCCAGCAATGCAGGGATGAAGAACACTGAAGCTTTCTTT.

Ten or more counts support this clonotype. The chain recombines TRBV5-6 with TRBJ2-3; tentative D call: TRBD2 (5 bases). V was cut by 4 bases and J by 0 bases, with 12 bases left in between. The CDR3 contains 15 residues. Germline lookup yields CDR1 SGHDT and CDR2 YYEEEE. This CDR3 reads CASSAGTLSTDTQYF. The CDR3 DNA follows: TGTGCCAGCAGCGCGGGTACCCTAAGCACAGATACGCAGTATTTT.

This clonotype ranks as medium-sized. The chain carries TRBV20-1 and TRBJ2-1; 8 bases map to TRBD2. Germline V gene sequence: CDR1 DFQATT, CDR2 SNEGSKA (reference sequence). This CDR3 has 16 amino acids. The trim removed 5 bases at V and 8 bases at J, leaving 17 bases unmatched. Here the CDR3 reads CSAGLLSGLVMDEQFF. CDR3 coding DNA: TGCAGTGCTGGCCTCCTTTCGGGACTAGTCATGGATGAGCAGTTCTTC.

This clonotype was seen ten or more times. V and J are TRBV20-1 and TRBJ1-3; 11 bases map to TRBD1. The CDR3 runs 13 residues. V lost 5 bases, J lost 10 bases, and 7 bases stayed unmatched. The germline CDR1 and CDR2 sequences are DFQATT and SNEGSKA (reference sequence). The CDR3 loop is CSAPGTGGSTIYF. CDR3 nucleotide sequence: TGCAGTGCTCCCGGGACAGGGGGTTCGACCATATATTTT.